This TCR beta chain was documented in a study of blood T cell repertoires in COVID-19. The CDR3 consists of 14 residues. Trimming removed 1 base from V and 3 bases from J, with 8 bases in between. Germline V gene data show CDR1 as SGHKS and CDR2 as YYEKEE (reference sequence). Categorization into cohorts depended on clinical history that participants reported. Per the original data handling: Scientists estimated how many nucleated cells there were by amplifying reference gene primers. The protocol was immunoSEQ multiplex PCR, while the TCRdb copy is restricted to in-frame clones and leaves out a portion. V and J calls and clone size come straight from that table; D and trimming were deduced from the DNA. The sample yields over 300,000 clones, about nine tenths seen once.

Input material: PBMCs or T cells enriched from blood (not recorded which). The chain uses TRBV5-5 and TRBJ1-5; possibly TRBD1 for D (5 bases). The sequence was collected from a woman aged 18-35 years who had recovered from COVID-19. The CDR3 here is CASSLIGDNQPQHF. In nucleotides, the CDR3 is TGTGCCAGCAGCTTGATAGGGGACAATCAGCCCCAGCATTTT.